Listed here are 20 T cell receptor beta chains from one sample, sequenced in a study of T cells in women clearing cervical HPV infection. Assay used: immunoSEQ multiplex PCR; TCRdb lists only in-frame clones, some missing. The data include 25,000 or so clones; the top ten clones carry over 8.5%. Sequencing was done on a sample of blood buffy coat. Source of these receptors: a woman aged 18 to 75 with a cervical HPV16 infection that either progressed to CIN3+ or cleared (not recorded which).

About this clone: The CDR3 goes on 3 residues after the read ends, and that part is filled in from the germline J gene. The chain couples TRBV7-8 to TRBJ2-3; D is unresolved. This CDR3 spans 18 amino acids. Looked up from germline, CDR1 is SGHVS and CDR2 is FQNEAQ. Here the CDR3 reads CASSLSPVRVSGNQPQYF. CDR3 DNA (partial): TGTGCCAGCAGCTTATCACCCGTTAGGGTATCAGGCAATCAGCCG. The full variable domain, completed using reference TRBV7-8 and TRBJ2-3, is GAGVSQSPRYKVAKRGQDVALRCDPISGHVSLFWYQQALGQGPEFLTYFQNEAQLDKSGLPSDRFFAERPEGSVSTLKIQRTQQEDSAVYLCASSLSPVRVSGNQPQYFGPGTRLTVL.

On this clone: The junction and the germline gene differ at one end; a read error may be behind it. The same CDR3 can be traced to other DNA sequences in this sample. This chain's CDR3 is CASSRQGGNTIYF. The DNA read from the CDR3 is TGTGCCAGCTCACGACAGGGTGGAAACACG. The chain joins TRBV18 to TRBJ1-3; 7 bases line up with TRBD1. Read coverage stops 3 residues before the CDR3 terminus; the germline J gene supplies the remainder. The CDR3 loop spans 13 amino acids. Germline lookup yields CDR1 KGHSH and CDR2 LQKENI.

As for this clone: The read terminates 3 residues before the CDR3 end, so the remaining end is supplied by the germline J gene. The J gene is TRBJ2-3, the V gene TRBV20-1, with D possibly TRBD2 on 6 matching bases. V was clipped by 5 bases and J by 8 bases, with 11 bases between them. The CDR3 is 11 residues long. Germline CDR1 and CDR2: DFQATT and SNEGSKA (reference sequence). The CDR3 DNA, read in part, is TGCAGTGCTGGAACCGGGGGTACG. Protein: CSAGTGGT. The whole CDR3 sequence reads CSAGTGGTQYF.

Of note for this clone: The CDR3 end lies 3 residues beyond the end of the read and is filled in from the germline J gene. The chain couples TRBV18 to TRBJ2-2; perhaps TRBD2 as D (5 bases). Trimming removed 4 bases at V and 2 bases at J, with 14 bases between. Germline V gene data show CDR1 as KGHSH and CDR2 as LQKENI. The CDR3 has 16 residues. The part of the CDR3 DNA that was read is TGTGCCAGCTCACTTGCGGGCAGGCTAAACACCGGGGAG. It encodes CASSLAGRLNTGE. Given in full, the CDR3 is CASSLAGRLNTGELFF.

Turning to this clone: The read terminates 3 residues ahead of where the CDR3 ends, so the germline J gene completes it. J is TRBJ2-1 and V is TRBV7-9, with D hard to call. The CDR3 spans 13 residues. CDR1 is SEHNR, CDR2 FQNEAQ, per germline (reference sequence). V was cut by 3 bases and J by 2 bases, with 5 bases left in between. This CDR3 reads CASSFDTYNEQFF. CDR3 bases read: TGTGCCAGCAGCTTCGACACCTACAATGAG.

With regard to this clone: Read sequence stops 3 residues before the CDR3 end, and the germline J gene provides the missing end. V and J are TRBV20-1 and TRBJ2-5, with D tentatively TRBD2 (5 bases). Trimming stripped 1 base from V and 5 bases from J, with 14 bases between. Germline lookup yields CDR1 DFQATT and CDR2 SNEGSKA (reference sequence). The CDR3 length is 14 residues. The CDR3 reads CSARAGGGGETQYF. CDR3 DNA, as far as it was read: TGCAGTGCTAGAGCGGGCGGAGGCGGGGAGACC.

As regards this clone: The read finishes 3 residues shy of the CDR3 end, and the germline J gene is used to complete it. Other DNA sequences from this sample encode an identical CDR3 as well. The chain employs TRBV5-1 and TRBJ1-3; TRBD1 is a possible D gene (6 bases). The CDR3 totals 14 residues. Trimming left V 4 bases short and J 4 bases short, with 12 bases between. The germline V gene has CDR1 SGHRS and CDR2 YFSETQ. Partial CDR3 DNA: TGCGCCAGCAGCCCGGACAGCCTCGGAAACACC. Protein product: CASSPDSLGNT. The CDR3 reads in full as CASSPDSLGNTIYF.

Comments on this clone: The read gets to within 3 residues of the CDR3 end, and the germline J gene fills in the rest. The chain links TRBV30 to TRBJ2-2; 7 nucleotides match TRBD1. The V gene's germline CDR1 is GTSNPN and CDR2 SVGIG (reference sequence). The CDR3 spans 16 residues. Trimming removed 3 bases from V and 2 bases from J; junction bases left unmatched: 9. The chain's CDR3 is CAWRGGRVGNTGELFF. The DNA read from the CDR3 is TGTGCCTGGAGAGGGGGCAGGGTCGGTAACACCGGGGAG.

Remarks on this clone: With the read ending 3 residues before the CDR3 end, the germline J gene is used to fill in that end. V gene TRBV14 combines with J gene TRBJ2-1, with D perhaps TRBD2 (6 bases). Germline CDR1 SGHDN, CDR2 FVKESK. The V end lost 0 bases, the J end lost 7 bases, and 19 bases lay between the germline ends. The CDR3 has 17 amino acids. The CDR3 here is CASSQDFTRGIRNEQFF. Incomplete CDR3 DNA: TGTGCCAGCAGCCAAGATTTCACTCGGGGGATACGGAATGAG.

About this clone itself: The CDR3 goes on 3 residues after the read ends, and that part is filled in from the germline J gene. V is TRBV7-9 and J is TRBJ1-3, with no clear D. Trimming cost V 5 bases and J 6 bases, with 11 bases left between them. CDR1 and CDR2 (germline): SEHNR, FQNEAQ (reference sequence). This CDR3 has 13 amino acids. This CDR3 reads CASSPPRANTIYF. The sequenced part of the CDR3 DNA is TGTGCCAGCAGCCCCCCTCGCGCAAACACC.

Comment on this clone: The read ends 3 residues shy of where the CDR3 ends; the end is completed using the germline J gene. The V call is TRBV28, the J call TRBJ2-5; tentatively, D is TRBD1 or TRBD2 (5 bases each). The CDR3 is 15 residues long. The germline V and J ends were trimmed by 1 base and 7 bases, with 16 bases remaining between them. The germline V gene encodes CDR1 MDHEN and CDR2 SYDVKM. The CDR3 loop is CASSLSEGVQGTQYF. The sequenced part of the CDR3 DNA is TGTGCCAGCAGTTTATCTGAGGGCGTCCAGGGGACC.

A word on this clone: Coverage ceases 3 residues before the CDR3 finishes, and the germline J gene fills in the end. The chain has TRBV7-2 and TRBJ2-7, with D possibly TRBD1 on 6 matching bases. Trimming shortened V by 3 bases and J by 3 bases, and 15 bases separated the two germline ends. The CDR3 contains 15 residues. Germline-derived CDR1 and CDR2 are SGHTA and FQGNSA. CDR3 amino acids: CASSFSADRGYEQYF. CDR3 DNA, as far as it was read: TGTGCCAGCAGCTTTTCGGCGGACAGAGGCTACGAG.

About this clone itself: The CDR3 end lies 3 residues beyond the end of the read and is filled in from the germline J gene. The chain uses TRBV7-9 and TRBJ2-7, with D unclear. The CDR3 covers 14 residues. The germline CDR1 and CDR2 sequences are SEHNR and FQNEAQ (reference sequence). Deletions cut 5 bases from V and 3 bases from J, with 14 bases between. Partial CDR3 DNA: TGTGCCAGCAGCCCCAGTGGGCCCTTCTACGAG. Translating it yields CASSPSGPFYE. The whole CDR3 sequence reads CASSPSGPFYEQYF.

Comment on this clone: The read finishes 3 residues shy of the CDR3 end, and the germline J gene is used to complete it. The chain combines TRBV19 with TRBJ1-1, with no clear D. Germline assignment: CDR1 LNHDA and CDR2 SQIVND (reference sequence). The CDR3 spans 15 residues. This CDR3 reads CASSITDSSYNEAFF. Partial CDR3 DNA: TGTGCCAGTAGTATAACGGATAGCTCCTACAATGAG. Full variable domain (missing parts from reference TRBV19 and TRBJ1-1): DGGITQSPKYLFRKEGQNVTLSCEQNLNHDAMYWYRQDPGQGLRLIYYSQIVNDFQKGDIAEGYSVSREKKESFPLTVTSAQKNPTAFYLCASSITDSSYNEAFFGQGTRLTVV.

Turning to this clone: The CDR3 end lies 3 residues beyond the end of the read and is filled in from the germline J gene. The chain recombines TRBV5-4 with TRBJ2-7; D gene ambiguous. V was trimmed by 0 bases and J by 0 bases, leaving 7 bases between them. This CDR3 is built from 14 residues. CDR1 is SGHNT, CDR2 YYREEE, per germline (reference sequence). The sequenced CDR3 bases are TGTGCCAGCAGCTTGGAAGGCAGCTCCTACGAG. Protein: CASSLEGSSYE. The CDR3 in full is CASSLEGSSYEQYF.

About this clone itself: Coverage ceases 3 residues before the CDR3 finishes, and the germline J gene fills in the end. V and J are TRBV18 and TRBJ2-3; maybe TRBD1 (5 bases). CDR1 is KGHSH, CDR2 LQKENI, per germline. The CDR3 extends over 16 amino acids. Trimming stripped 6 bases from V and 1 base from J, with 17 bases between. The CDR3 DNA, read in part, is TGTGCCAGCTCCCCTCCTGCCGAAGGGGGCACAGATACG. This gives the protein CASSPPAEGGTDT. The whole CDR3 sequence is CASSPPAEGGTDTQYF.

Worth noting for this clone: The DNA ends 3 residues before the CDR3 does, and the rest of the CDR3 is filled in from the germline J gene. The rearrangement links TRBV28 to TRBJ1-2; D call uncertain. The V gene's germline CDR1 is MDHEN and CDR2 SYDVKM. The V end lost 8 bases, the J end lost 4 bases, and 17 bases lay between the germline ends. This CDR3 has 14 amino acids. The CDR3 bases that were read are TGTGCCAGCGCAGCAGGTTCCCCCGGCTATGGC. As protein: CASAAGSPGYG. The CDR3 reads in full as CASAAGSPGYGYTF.

Notes on this clone: Read sequence stops 3 residues before the CDR3 end, and the germline J gene provides the missing end. This rearrangement joins TRBV18 to TRBJ1-2; D may be TRBD1 (5 bases). The germline V gene has CDR1 KGHSH and CDR2 LQKENI. This CDR3 has 16 amino acids. The CDR3 loop reads CASSPLAGTGTDTYTF. The DNA read from the CDR3 is TGTGCCAGCTCACCACTCGCCGGGACTGGCACAGATACC. The entire variable domain, with the rest obtained from reference TRBV18 and TRBJ1-2, is as follows: NAGVMQNPRHLVRRRGQEARLRCSPMKGHSHVYWYRQLPEEGLKFMVYLQKENIIDESGMPKERFSAEFPKEGPSILRIQQVVRGDSAAYFCASSPLAGTGTDTYTFGSGTRLTVV.

As concerns this clone: One end of the junction varies from germline; a read error may be responsible. Read data end 3 residues before the CDR3 end; the end is taken from the germline J gene. This chain connects TRBV4-2 to TRBJ1-3; D not certain. The CDR3 is 15 amino acids. CDR1 and CDR2 (germline): LGHNA, YNFKEQ. CDR3 protein: CASSQGLAAGNTIYF. The part of the CDR3 DNA that was read is TGCGCCAGCAGCCAAGGTCTCGCGGCTGGAAACACC.

Comment on this clone: The missing CDR3 end, 3 residues past where the read stops, is filled in from the germline J gene. The J gene is TRBJ1-2, the V gene TRBV18, with TRBD1 identical over 8 bases. This CDR3 contains 14 residues. The germline V gene encodes CDR1 KGHSH and CDR2 LQKENI. Partial CDR3 DNA: TGTGCCAGCTCACCAGGGACAGGTTACAATGAC. Translation: CASSPGTGYND. The entire CDR3 protein reads CASSPGTGYNDYTF.